A selection of T cell receptor beta chains follows, all from one sample in a study of Graves' ophthalmopathy and Graves' hyperthyroidism. One entry per CDR3 protein results from TCRdb running MiXCR on the multiplex PCR reads. The sample lists approximately 1.2 million distinct CDR3 sequences; roughly 35% were seen once. Sequencing input: peripheral blood or thyroid tissue (not recorded which). The source of these receptors is an adult man with Graves' hyperthyroidism. Each CDR3 is given without its conserved first and last residue. Each record gives: V gene, D gene, J gene, CDR3 protein. The D gene is left open where the match is weak.

V gene: TRBV14; D gene: .; J gene: TRBJ2-5; CDR3 protein: ASSPVGLQETQY
V gene: TRBV29-1; D gene: .; J gene: TRBJ1-1; CDR3 protein: SVEQAGGGPTEAF
V gene: TRBV2; D gene: TRBD1; J gene: TRBJ1-1; CDR3 protein: ASSGTGGGAAF
V gene: TRBV6-6; D gene: .; J gene: TRBJ1-5; CDR3 protein: ASSYIARNQPQH
V gene: TRBV5-1; D gene: .; J gene: TRBJ1-6; CDR3 protein: ASSLGLGFNSPLH
V gene: TRBV5-1; D gene: .; J gene: TRBJ2-2; CDR3 protein: ASSVPSIASAGELF
V gene: TRBV4-2; D gene: .; J gene: TRBJ1-1; CDR3 protein: ASSQDLGREGEAF
V gene: TRBV12-3/TRBV12-4; D gene: TRBD1; J gene: TRBJ1-4; CDR3 protein: ASSSMTGDHEKLF
V gene: TRBV10-3; D gene: .; J gene: TRBJ1-5; CDR3 protein: AISESRGRGNQPQH
V gene: TRBV7-2; D gene: .; J gene: TRBJ1-1; CDR3 protein: ASSAGWDMNTEAF
V gene: TRBV19; D gene: TRBD1; J gene: TRBJ1-2; CDR3 protein: ASTRGHGYT
V gene: TRBV20-1; D gene: TRBD1; J gene: TRBJ2-7; CDR3 protein: SARPDGGTGTYEQY
V gene: TRBV20-1; D gene: TRBD1; J gene: TRBJ1-5; CDR3 protein: SARKTGVQAQH
V gene: TRBV6-5; D gene: TRBD2; J gene: TRBJ2-7; CDR3 protein: ASRPGLAGGYEQY
V gene: TRBV5-1; D gene: TRBD1; J gene: TRBJ2-7; CDR3 protein: ASSLSDRDLEQY
V gene: TRBV7-9; D gene: .; J gene: TRBJ2-2; CDR3 protein: ASSSWAVSGLIANTGELF
V gene: TRBV15; D gene: .; J gene: TRBJ1-4; CDR3 protein: ATSRDVDTEDEKLL
V gene: TRBV19; D gene: .; J gene: TRBJ2-7; CDR3 protein: ASSITVSSSYEQY
V gene: TRBV20-1; D gene: .; J gene: TRBJ1-2; CDR3 protein: SARRQGVYGYT
V gene: TRBV5-1; D gene: TRBD1; J gene: TRBJ2-2; CDR3 protein: ASSGEGGDTGELF
V gene: TRBV7-9; D gene: .; J gene: TRBJ2-5; CDR3 protein: ASSLGGGLPQETQY
V gene: TRBV9; D gene: .; J gene: TRBJ2-2; CDR3 protein: ASSVSRRQNTGELF
V gene: TRBV15; D gene: TRBD1; J gene: TRBJ1-2; CDR3 protein: ATSMGQGSIWNNGYT